The 19 T cell receptor beta chains below all came from one sample that was sequenced in a study of long-term antiretroviral therapy in people with HIV. The immunoSEQ assay was v3.0, run at survey level. The protocol was immunoSEQ multiplex PCR, while the TCRdb copy is restricted to in-frame clones and leaves out a portion. The sample carries around 15,000 clones, approximately 94% recorded once. This sample comprised unsorted PBMCs, obtained roughly 6.8 years after starting antiretroviral therapy. These receptors were obtained from a woman aged 45 to 65 with HIV.

The chain is built from TRBV30 and TRBJ2-7, with 8 bases that match TRBD1. This CDR3 comprises 14 residues. V was clipped by 0 bases and J by 8 bases; unmatched bases: 9. From germline, CDR1 is GTSNPN and CDR2 SVGIG (reference sequence). The CDR3: CAWSVQGGGSQQYF. The CDR3 DNA sequence: TGTGCCTGGAGTGTACAGGGGGGAGGCTCCCAGCAGTACTTC.

The chain carries TRBV14 and TRBJ1-4, with D tentatively TRBD1 (6 bases). Looked up from germline, CDR1 is SGHDN and CDR2 is FVKESK. This CDR3 has 14 amino acids. The V end was cut by 1 base, the J end by 7 bases, with 10 bases between. CDR3 bases: TGTGCCAGCAGCCAAGGGGGGCTCGGTGAAAAACTGTTTTTT. Encoded protein: CASSQGGLGEKLFF.

CDR3 protein: CAISEIGGRNEQFF. The CDR3 DNA is TGTGCCATCAGTGAGATAGGGGGAAGAAATGAGCAGTTCTTC. The chain recombines TRBV10-3 with TRBJ2-1; TRBD1 is a possible D gene (6 bases). CDR1 ENHRY and CDR2 SYGVKD come from the germline V gene. CDR3 length: 14 residues. The ends were cut back, 2 bases at V and 7 bases at J, with 12 bases in the middle.

V is TRBV25-1 and J is TRBJ2-5; perhaps TRBD1 as D (6 bases). Trimming took off 1 base at V and 7 bases at J, with 16 bases between the two ends. The CDR3 consists of 15 residues. CDR1 is MGHDK and CDR2 is SYGVNS in the germline V gene. CDR3 sequence: CASSESRARGGTQYF. In nucleotides, the CDR3 is TGTGCCAGCAGTGAATCGAGGGCCCGAGGGGGGACCCAGTACTTC. Variable domain in full (rest from reference TRBV25-1 and TRBJ2-5): EADIYQTPRYLVIGTGKKITLECSQTMGHDKMYWYQQDPGMELHLIHYSYGVNSTEKGDLSSESTVSRIRTEHFPLTLESARPSHTSQYLCASSESRARGGTQYFGPGTRLLVL.

The rearrangement joins TRBV5-1 to TRBJ1-1; D is ambiguous. From germline, CDR1 is SGHRS and CDR2 YFSETQ. The CDR3 spans 13 residues. Deletions cut 2 bases from V and 1 base from J, with 6 bases between. CDR3 sequence reads: CASSLKGNTEAFF. The DNA for the CDR3 is TGCGCCAGCAGCTTAAAGGGGAACACTGAAGCTTTCTTT.

The rearrangement uses TRBV27 and TRBJ2-2; D assignment may be TRBD1 or TRBD2 (6 bases each). From germline, CDR1 is MNHEY and CDR2 SMNVEV (reference sequence). Trimming left V 3 bases short and J 3 bases short, with 11 bases between. The CDR3 has 15 amino acids. CDR3 DNA: TGTGCCAGCAGTTTGGCGGGGACATACACCGGGGAGCTGTTTTTT. Amino acids: CASSLAGTYTGELFF.

The CDR3 reads CASSYSPGQGYEQFF. In DNA, the CDR3 is TGTGCCAGCAGTTACTCTCCGGGACAGGGCTATGAGCAGTTCTTC. This sequence joins TRBV6-5 and TRBJ2-1; 9 bases are a match to TRBD1. This CDR3 is 15 amino acids long. Germline V lookup: CDR1 MNHEY, CDR2 SVGAGI. V shed 0 bases and J 8 bases; nucleotides not matched to a gene: 5.

This clone has only one observation. The V call is TRBV7-2, the J call TRBJ1-5; D is ambiguous. V lost 5 bases to trimming and J lost 2 bases, with 13 bases between them. The CDR3 has 15 amino acids. Germline CDR1 SGHTA, CDR2 FQGNSA. The CDR3 DNA sequence: TGTGCCAGCAGCCAAAACCACGGTGGCAATCAGCCCCAGCATTTT. It encodes CASSQNHGGNQPQHF. Based on the CDR3 plus reference TRBV7-2 and TRBJ1-5, the full variable domain is GAGVSQSPSNKVTEKGKDVELRCDPISGHTALYWYRQSLGQGLEFLIYFQGNSAPDKSGLPSDRFSAERTGGSVSTLTIQRTQQEDSAVYLCASSQNHGGNQPQHFGDGTRLSIL.

This chain uses TRBV29-1 with TRBJ2-1; 16 bases are shared with TRBD2. The CDR3 is 19 residues long. The V gene end was trimmed by 0 bases and the J gene end by 7 bases; junction bases not matched to a gene: 12. In germline, CDR1 is SQVTM, CDR2 ANQGSEA. The DNA for the CDR3 is TGCAGCGTTGAAGATCAGGGACTAGCGGGAGGGAGCCCGGCGAATGAGCAGTTCTTC. It yields the protein CSVEDQGLAGGSPANEQFF.

V usage is TRBV19 and J usage is TRBJ1-2; D not resolved. V was pared by 3 bases and J by 1 base, with 15 bases between. CDR1 and CDR2 (germline): LNHDA, SQIVND (reference sequence). This CDR3 is 16 amino acids long. The CDR3: CASSIDGPRFNYGYTF. CDR3 DNA: TGTGCCAGTAGTATTGACGGTCCAAGATTTAACTATGGCTACACCTTC.

V is TRBV21-1 and J is TRBJ1-1; the tabulated D call, TRBD1, remains unverified against the DNA. TRBV21-1 is a pseudogene segment. The CDR3 contains 17 residues. DNA of the CDR3: TGTGCCAGCAGCAGCTCCTTTACCCAGGGGGTGAACACTGAAGCTTTCTTT. This encodes CASSSSFTQGVNTEAFF.

This chain links TRBV2 with TRBJ2-1; 8 bases align to TRBD1. Looked up from germline, CDR1 is SNHLY and CDR2 is FYNNEI. V shed 6 bases and J 9 bases; nucleotides not matched to a gene: 16. The CDR3 has 16 amino acids. CDR3 in DNA: TGTGCCAGCAGGGGACTGGGGGCAGGGGGCCGGGGTGAGCAGTTCTTC. As protein: CASRGLGAGGRGEQFF.

The rearrangement links TRBV7-2 to TRBJ2-7, with 10 bases aligning to TRBD2. The CDR3 is 15 residues long. The germline gives CDR1 SGHTA, CDR2 FQGNSA. The J segment lost 5 bases and the V segment lost 5 bases, leaving 9 bases of the junction unmatched. The CDR3 coding sequence is TGTGCCAGCAGCCCTCCAGCGGGAGGGCCCCACGAGCAGTACTTC. It is translated as CASSPPAGGPHEQYF.

The rearrangement joins TRBV28 to TRBJ2-1, with 10 bases lining up with TRBD2. Germline CDR1 MDHEN, CDR2 SYDVKM. This CDR3 has 15 amino acids. V was pared by 7 bases and J by 6 bases, with 9 bases of the junction left unmatched. CDR3 DNA sequence: TGTGCCAGCACGCCCGCTAGCGGGAGAGTCAATGAGCAGTTCTTC. Its translation is CASTPASGRVNEQFF.

The chain carries TRBV19 and TRBJ2-7; maybe TRBD2 (5 bases). The germline V gene has CDR1 LNHDA and CDR2 SQIVND (reference sequence). The CDR3 consists of 15 residues. Trimming cost V 3 bases and J 0 bases, with 12 bases left between them. Here the CDR3 reads CASSMPAGGSYEQYF. The DNA of the CDR3 is TGTGCCAGTAGTATGCCCGCGGGCGGCTCCTACGAGCAGTACTTC. The entire variable domain, with the rest obtained from reference TRBV19 and TRBJ2-7, is as follows: DGGITQSPKYLFRKEGQNVTLSCEQNLNHDAMYWYRQDPGQGLRLIYYSQIVNDFQKGDIAEGYSVSREKKESFPLTVTSAQKNPTAFYLCASSMPAGGSYEQYFGPGTRLTVT.

The chain recombines TRBV6-5 with TRBJ2-7; the D gene could be TRBD1 or TRBD2 (5 bases each). CDR3 size: 13 residues. Germline assignment: CDR1 MNHEY and CDR2 SVGAGI. Trimming left V 6 bases short and J 6 bases short, with 15 bases between. CDR3 nucleotide sequence: TGTGCCAGCAGGACGGGGCCCTTAGGCGAGCAGTACTTC. Translated: CASRTGPLGEQYF.

V is TRBV5-1 and J is TRBJ2-2; D is perhaps TRBD1 (5 bases). Germline lookup yields CDR1 SGHRS and CDR2 YFSETQ. The CDR3 consists of 12 residues. V was shortened by 8 bases and J by 6 bases, with 11 bases between the two germline ends. CDR3 DNA sequence: TGCGCCAGTCACCAGGGATCCGGGGAGCTGTTTTTT. Its translation: CASHQGSGELFF.

The rearrangement links TRBV7-6 to TRBJ2-2; D not resolved. Deletions cut 1 base from V and 6 bases from J, with 3 bases between. Germline V gene lookup returns CDR1 SGHVS and CDR2 FNYEAQ. The CDR3 sequence is 12 residues long. DNA of the CDR3: TGTGCCAGCAGCTTAGGGGCCGGGGAGCTGTTTTTT. Residues: CASSLGAGELFF.

The chain has TRBV7-8 and TRBJ2-7; 11 nucleotides agree with TRBD2. Trimming removed 5 bases from V and 3 bases from J; junction bases left unmatched: 6. CDR1 SGHVS and CDR2 FQNEAQ come from the germline V gene. The CDR3 covers 15 residues. The CDR3, as DNA: TGTGCCAGCAGCGGCGGACTAGCGGGCCACTACGAGCAGTACTTC. Amino acid sequence: CASSGGLAGHYEQYF.